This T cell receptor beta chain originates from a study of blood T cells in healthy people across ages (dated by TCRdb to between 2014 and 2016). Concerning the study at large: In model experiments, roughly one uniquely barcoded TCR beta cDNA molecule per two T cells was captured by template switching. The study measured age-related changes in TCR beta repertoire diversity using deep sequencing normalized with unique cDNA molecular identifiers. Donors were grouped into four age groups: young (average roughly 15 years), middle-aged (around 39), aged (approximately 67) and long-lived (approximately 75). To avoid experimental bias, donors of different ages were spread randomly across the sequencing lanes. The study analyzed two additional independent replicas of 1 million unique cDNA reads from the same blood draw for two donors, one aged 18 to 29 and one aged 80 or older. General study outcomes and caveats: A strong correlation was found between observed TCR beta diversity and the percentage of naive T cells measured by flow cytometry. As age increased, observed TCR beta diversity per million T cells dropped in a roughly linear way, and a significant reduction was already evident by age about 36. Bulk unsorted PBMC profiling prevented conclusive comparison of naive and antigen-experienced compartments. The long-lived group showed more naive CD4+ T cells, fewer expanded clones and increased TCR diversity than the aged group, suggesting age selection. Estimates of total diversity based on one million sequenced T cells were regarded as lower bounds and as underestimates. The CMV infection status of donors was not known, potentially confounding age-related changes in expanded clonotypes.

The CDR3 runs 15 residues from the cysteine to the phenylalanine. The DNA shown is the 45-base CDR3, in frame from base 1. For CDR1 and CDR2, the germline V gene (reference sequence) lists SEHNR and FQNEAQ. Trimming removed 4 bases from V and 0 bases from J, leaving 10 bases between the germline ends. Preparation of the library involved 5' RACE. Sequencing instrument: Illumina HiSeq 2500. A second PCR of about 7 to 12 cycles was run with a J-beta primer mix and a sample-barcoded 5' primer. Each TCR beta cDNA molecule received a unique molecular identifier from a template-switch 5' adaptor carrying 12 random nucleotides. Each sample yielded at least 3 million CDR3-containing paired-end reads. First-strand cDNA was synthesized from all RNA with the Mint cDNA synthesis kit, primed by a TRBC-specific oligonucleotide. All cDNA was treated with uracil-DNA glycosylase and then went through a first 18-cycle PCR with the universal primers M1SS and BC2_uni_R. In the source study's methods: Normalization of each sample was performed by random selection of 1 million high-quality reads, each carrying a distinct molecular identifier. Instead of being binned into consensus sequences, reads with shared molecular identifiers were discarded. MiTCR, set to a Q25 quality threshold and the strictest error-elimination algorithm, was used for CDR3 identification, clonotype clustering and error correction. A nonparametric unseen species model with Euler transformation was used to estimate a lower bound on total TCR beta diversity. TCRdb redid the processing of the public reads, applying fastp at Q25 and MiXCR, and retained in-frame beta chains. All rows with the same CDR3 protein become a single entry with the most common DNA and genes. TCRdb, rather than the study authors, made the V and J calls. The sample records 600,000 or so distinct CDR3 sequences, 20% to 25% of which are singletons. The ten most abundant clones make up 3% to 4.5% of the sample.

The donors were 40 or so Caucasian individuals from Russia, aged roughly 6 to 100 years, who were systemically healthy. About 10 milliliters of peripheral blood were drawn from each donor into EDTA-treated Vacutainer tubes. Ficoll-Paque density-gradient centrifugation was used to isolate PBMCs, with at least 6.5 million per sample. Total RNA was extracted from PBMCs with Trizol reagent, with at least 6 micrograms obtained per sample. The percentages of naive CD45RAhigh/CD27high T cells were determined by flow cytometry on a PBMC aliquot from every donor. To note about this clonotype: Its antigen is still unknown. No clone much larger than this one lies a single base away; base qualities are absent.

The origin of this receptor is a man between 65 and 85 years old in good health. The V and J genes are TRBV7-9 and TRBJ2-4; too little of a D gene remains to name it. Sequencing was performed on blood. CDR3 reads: CASSSQILAKNIQYF. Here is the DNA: TGTGCCAGCAGCTCACAGATACTAGCCAAAAACATTCAGTACTTC.